This TCR beta chain was sequenced during a study of blood T cell repertoires in COVID-19. Across the whole study: Acute and convalescent COVID-19 specimens originated in the United States, Italy and Spain. The analysed material was cDNA or gDNA that came from T cells, B-cell-depleted T cells, or PBMCs.

A few counts support this clone. Germline V gene sequence: CDR1 LGHNA, CDR2 YNFKEQ. V lost 4 bases and J 9 bases, leaving 16 bases between the germline ends. The CDR3 sequence is 14 residues long. Authors' methods: Scientists estimated how many nucleated cells there were by amplifying reference gene primers. Clones were sequenced by immunoSEQ multiplex PCR, and TCRdb holds only the in-frame ones, with some missing. Clone size and V and J calls were adopted from that table, with D and trimming inferred from the DNA. The sample carries a few hundred thousand clones, roughly 86% recorded once. The sample was peripheral blood. The receptor comes from a woman aged 45-59 years with acute or convalescent COVID-19. The genes are TRBV4-2 and TRBJ2-1; tentative D call: TRBD2 (6 bases). The CDR3 spells CASSRGTSQREQFF. The CDR3 nucleotides are TGTGCCAGCAGCCGGGGAACTAGCCAGCGTGAGCAGTTCTTC.